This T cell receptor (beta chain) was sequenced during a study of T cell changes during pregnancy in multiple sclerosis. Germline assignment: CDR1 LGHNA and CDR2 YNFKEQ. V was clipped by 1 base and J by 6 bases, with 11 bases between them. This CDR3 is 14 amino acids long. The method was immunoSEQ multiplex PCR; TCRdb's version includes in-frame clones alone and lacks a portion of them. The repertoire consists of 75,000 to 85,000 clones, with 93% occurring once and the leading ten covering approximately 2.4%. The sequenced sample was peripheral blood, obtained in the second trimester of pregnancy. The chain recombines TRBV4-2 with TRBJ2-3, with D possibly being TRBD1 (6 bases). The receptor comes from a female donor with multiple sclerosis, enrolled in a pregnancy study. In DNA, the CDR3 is TGTGCCAGCAGCCAAGTAGCCAGGGGCGATACGCAGTATTTT. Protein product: CASSQVARGDTQYF.